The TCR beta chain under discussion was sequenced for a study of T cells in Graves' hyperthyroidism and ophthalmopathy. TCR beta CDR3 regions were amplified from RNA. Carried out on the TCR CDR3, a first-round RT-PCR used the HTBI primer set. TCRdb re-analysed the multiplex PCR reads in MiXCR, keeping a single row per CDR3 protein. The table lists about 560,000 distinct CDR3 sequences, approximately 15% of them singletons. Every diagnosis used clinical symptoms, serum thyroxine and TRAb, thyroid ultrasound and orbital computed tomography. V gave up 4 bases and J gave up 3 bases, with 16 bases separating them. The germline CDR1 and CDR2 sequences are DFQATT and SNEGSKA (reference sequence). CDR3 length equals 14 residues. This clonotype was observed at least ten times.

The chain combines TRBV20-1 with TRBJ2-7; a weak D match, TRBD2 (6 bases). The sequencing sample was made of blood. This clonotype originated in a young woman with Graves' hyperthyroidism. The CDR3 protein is CSAKPETRYYEQYF. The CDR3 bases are TGCAGTGCTAAACCAGAGACTAGATACTACGAGCAGTACTTC.